The clone carrying this T cell receptor (beta chain) was observed a handful of times. No antigen is known for it. Trimming left V 1 base short and J 7 bases short, with 8 bases between. Germline V lookup: CDR1 LNHDA, CDR2 SQIVND (reference sequence). The CDR3 sequence is 13 residues long. With iRepertoire HTBI primers and Arm-PCR of CDR3 regions, TCR beta libraries were built. TCRdb independently ran MiXCR on the multiplex PCR reads; one entry per CDR3 protein. Among some 250,000 distinct CDR3 sequences, approximately 20% were seen once, and the ten largest hold approximately 20%. Documented time point: newly diagnosed GD, antithyroid drugs for less than 3 months. PBMCs provided the RNA from which the TCR library was made. As collected, the peripheral blood samples measured about 10 milliliters each and went into EDTA tubes. This entry comes from a study of regulatory T cells in long-lasting Graves disease. On the study more broadly: Newly diagnosed Graves' patients had under 3 months of antithyroid drugs.

Study outcomes and limitations: Preferential use of TRBV28, TRBJ1-2 and TRBJ2-5 was seen in persistent disease. Fewer public clonotypes were shared by new patients (just under 1,000) than by persistent patients (2,741).

The receptor was isolated from a female donor with Graves disease. Sequences were derived from peripheral blood mononuclear cells (PBMCs), sampled at new diagnosis, from a patient treated with antithyroid drugs. The chain carries TRBV19 and TRBJ2-4; tentatively, D is TRBD1 (6 bases). CDR3 loop: CASSIAQGNIQYF. In DNA, the CDR3 is TGTGCCAGTAGTATAGCCCAGGGGAACATTCAGTACTTC. Combining the CDR3 with reference TRBV19 and TRBJ2-4 gives the whole variable domain DGGITQSPKYLFRKEGQNVTLSCEQNLNHDAMYWYRQDPGQGLRLIYYSQIVNDFQKGDIAEGYSVSREKKESFPLTVTSAQKNPTAFYLCASSIAQGNIQYFGAGTRLSVL.